The sequence of this T cell receptor (beta chain) was determined in a study of CD8+ T cells in alopecia areata (dated by TCRdb to 2017 to 2018). Notes on the research overall: The treated patients, all with moderate-to-severe alopecia areata, were enrolled in an open-label pilot trial of oral tofacitinib given at 5 to 10 mg twice daily. Patients received tofacitinib for 6 to 18 months and were then followed off drug for 6 months to check for delayed response and recurrence. In treated patients, disease severity was measured using the SALT score, which gives the percentage of scalp surface area affected. To study T cell clonal expansion in alopecia areata, the researchers applied high-throughput TCRbeta sequencing to both the C3H/HeJ mouse model and human patients. In humans, TCRbeta sequencing was performed on scalp tissue and on sorted CD4+ and CD8+ peripheral blood T cells from healthy controls and from patients with patchy or totalis/universalis alopecia areata. Biopsies were taken from tofacitinib-treated patients at baseline and again at 4 and 24 weeks into treatment, and several of those patients also had a later scalp biopsy. Scalp clonality was compared across normal scalp (n=4), patchy alopecia areata scalp (n=8), and alopecia totalis/universalis scalp (n=8). RNA was extracted with the PAXgene miRNA kit for fixed scalp, the miRNeasy kit for PBMCs, and the RNeasy kit for mouse skin. immunoSEQ multiplex PCR using 35 Vbeta forward primers and 13 Jbeta reverse primers was used to amplify TCRbeta CDR3 regions.

On this clone: The antigen it binds to is not known. It has no much larger one-base neighbor in the sample; base qualities were not kept.

The meaning of the sample's time point label: less than five weeks on oral tofacitinib. What this sample's treatment or condition label stands for: oral pan-JAK inhibitor, 5-10 mg twice daily. From alopecia areata patients, peripheral blood was collected along with lesional scalp punch biopsies. PBMCs were isolated by density centrifugation and stained for CD3, CD4 and CD8, after which CD4+ and CD8+ T cells were sorted on a FACSAria. Beyond this particular receptor, the publication reports: Because the treated cohort was small and had only one nonresponder, larger studies are needed to examine links between baseline CD8+ expansion and response. Higher clonality and more expanded CD8+ clones were observed in lesional scalp than in normal scalp, particularly in alopecia totalis/universalis, a finding suggestive of antigenic drive. Shared TCR sequences between patients were less evident than in mice, which may be partly attributable to HLA diversity in the patient population. Unlike mouse skin, which is dominated by gammadelta T cells, normal human skin has resident alphabeta T cells that are also sequenced, and this complicates analysis of the scalp TCR repertoire. Many expanded lesional clones were found to persist in scalp and blood during tofacitinib treatment, and relapse after treatment cessation may be partly explained by this persistence. Scalp clonality and the number of expanded CD8+ clones among the top 100 scalp clones were significantly decreased by tofacitinib.

The V and J ends are trimmed by 3 bases and 7 bases, leaving 22 bases between them. The CDR3 has 17 amino acids, counting the end cysteine and phenylalanine. Just the 51-base CDR3 DNA is kept, in frame starting at base 1. The germline V gene (reference sequence) yields MNHEY for CDR1 and SMNVEV for CDR2. The library was obtained by the immunoSEQ multiplex PCR assay. For TCR sequencing, RNA was extracted from every sample and reverse transcribed into cDNA to serve as template. First-strand cDNA was synthesized with SuperScript III using a 2:1 mix of oligo-dT and random hexamers. A synthetic immune receptor repertoire was used to assess amplification bias, and residual bias was removed computationally. Regarding the original processing steps: Raw reads were preprocessed to remove errors, and CDR3 was defined according to IMGT conventions as the region from the conserved cysteine to phenylalanine. Clonality was calculated as 1 minus Shannon entropy normalized by log2 of the number of productive unique TCRs. Whether scalp clones were CD4 or CD8 was inferred by matching scalp TCRbeta sequences against CD4 and CD8 repertoires sorted from blood. TCRdb's version of the immuneACCESS table is confined to in-frame rearrangements and falls short of the full clone set. An unresolved V gene accounts for under half of the shortfall where checked; the remainder is of unknown origin. V, J and clone size derive from that table, while D and trimming were established from the DNA sequence. The sample table holds fewer than 250,000 clones, of which 64% were seen once. Of the sample, more than 3.5% is held by the ten largest clones.

The sequence links TRBV27 to TRBJ2-1; the D gene is perhaps TRBD1, from 6 matching bases. This sample comprised CD4+ T cells sorted from blood, obtained at week 4, from a patient treated with tofacitinib. The sequence was collected from a human donor with alopecia areata. CDR3 reads: CASSLGGYPPQGNEQFF. The bases read TGTGCCAGCAGTTTGGGTGGGTATCCGCCACAGGGTAATGAGCAGTTCTTC.